The present entry profiles one T cell receptor (beta chain) with its context. Its matching antigen is unknown. This entry comes from a study of T cell responses to AZD1222 COVID-19 vaccine. Study information: It was second doses at about 4 or about 12 weeks that were pooled. Study-wide results and limits: The peak T cell response came first, and repertoires were sampled only after it. CD4 TCRs linked to vaccination spanned spike, dominating at 160-218 and 743-854.

Trimming stripped 1 base from V and 7 bases from J, with 8 bases between. The CDR3 consists of 12 residues. Using immunoSEQ multiplex PCR, the repertoire was profiled, and TCRdb retains in-frame clones only, with some absent. The sample holds 110,000 or so clones, roughly nine tenths seen once. This chain links TRBV12-3 or TRBV12-4 with TRBJ2-7; D might be TRBD1 (6 bases). The sequenced sample was peripheral blood, obtained on day 0 of AZD1222 vaccination. This TCR came from an adult in good health. The CDR3 reads CASSLGGPEQYF. CDR3 DNA sequence: TGTGCCAGCAGTTTAGGGGGGCCGGAGCAGTACTTC.